The TCR beta chain under discussion was sequenced for a study of T-cell reconstitution after alpha-beta-depleted transplantation in children. Study outcomes and limitations: Counts and diversity of T cells one year after transplant came mostly from newly produced T cells. At day 60, the high TCRbeta diversity found in some patients originated from recipient T cells and thymic progenitors that had survived. Roughly two months post-transplant, alpha-beta T cells reportedly originated from several hundred graft clones that had expanded.

Notes on this clonotype: Antigen specificity is unknown.

This CDR3 region has 15 residues. Trimming took 6 bases from V and 4 from J; bases not matched to a gene: 7. Unique molecular identifiers were built into the TCRbeta library. TCRdb re-called the PCR reads with MiXCR, one entry per CDR3 protein. The sample consists of around 600,000 distinct CDR3 sequences, about 21% of them appearing once. The TCR comes from a boy under two years old who had a stem cell transplant for acute myeloid leukemia, so the T cells may come from the graft donor. V is TRBV12-3 or TRBV12-4 and J is TRBJ2-3; 10 nucleotides match TRBD2. The sample in question was PBMCs, mostly from graft donor cells, obtained 360 days after TCRalphabeta/CD19-depleted stem cell transplant. CDR3 nucleotide sequence: TGTGCCAGCAGCGGAGCGGGGGGGCCTTCAGATACGCAGTATTTT. Encoded protein: CASSGAGGPSDTQYF.